Following are 15 T cell receptor beta chains from one sample sequenced in a study of shared clonotypes between healthy human individuals. Generated by immunoSEQ multiplex PCR, the TCRdb table keeps only in-frame clones and is missing some. The sample gives about 2.4 million clones, approximately 93% of which show up once; roughly 0.39% is in the top ten. The sample was naive CD4+ T cells from PBMCs. This sample's subset: CD45RA+ positively selected. All receptors come from a man aged 18 to 30 in good health. Some clones in this sample may be carry-over from other donors' samples.

In the case of this clone: Within the sample, other DNA sequences also encode this same CDR3. J is TRBJ2-3 and V is TRBV30; TRBD2 agrees at 7 bases. Germline V gene lookup returns CDR1 GTSNPN and CDR2 SVGIG (reference sequence). This CDR3 spans 13 amino acids. The J segment lost 0 bases and the V segment lost 4 bases, leaving 1 base of the junction unmatched. The CDR3 protein is CAWTSGSTDTQYF. The CDR3, as DNA: TGTGCCTGGACTAGCGGCAGCACAGATACGCAGTATTTT.

The V call is TRBV6-1, the J call TRBJ2-5, with 9 bases lining up with TRBD2. With V trimmed by 8 bases and J by 3 bases, 4 bases remained unmatched. Germline V CDR1 and CDR2: MNHNS, SASEGT. This CDR3 comprises 13 residues. In DNA form, the CDR3 reads TGTGCCAGCGGGCGGGAGGGAGAAGAGACCCAGTACTTC. Its translation is CASGREGEETQYF.

The chain uses TRBV4-1 and TRBJ1-4; weak D call: TRBD1 (5 bases). V was cut by 0 bases and J by 7 bases, with 15 bases left in between. The CDR3 extends over 16 amino acids. Germline V gene sequence: CDR1 MGHRA, CDR2 YSYEKL. In DNA form, the CDR3 reads TGCGCCAGCAGCCAAGATTATGGGGGAGGTGGTGAAAAACTGTTTTTT. Amino acid sequence: CASSQDYGGGGEKLFF.

The rearrangement joins TRBV28 to TRBJ2-1; D gene uncertain. CDR1 is MDHEN, CDR2 SYDVKM, per germline. CDR3 length equals 13 residues. V lost 6 bases to trimming and J lost 2 bases, with 8 bases between them. DNA for the CDR3: TGTGCCAGCAGACTAAACCCCTACAATGAGCAGTTCTTC. Its protein is CASRLNPYNEQFF.

V gene TRBV28 combines with J gene TRBJ1-4; D gene ambiguous. The CDR3 totals 16 residues. Germline V gives CDR1 MDHEN, CDR2 SYDVKM. Between the trimmed V and J ends, which lost 6 bases and 4 bases, there was a span of 18 bases. The CDR3 protein is CASRRTPSPLNEKLFF. In DNA, the CDR3 is TGTGCCAGCAGAAGGACCCCAAGCCCCCTTAATGAAAAACTGTTTTTT.

This chain uses TRBV6-5 with TRBJ2-3; TRBD1 agrees at 8 bases. V was pared by 2 bases and J by 4 bases, with 2 bases of the junction left unmatched. The CDR3 consists of 14 residues. The germline gives CDR1 MNHEY, CDR2 SVGAGI. The CDR3 sequence is CASSYATGADTQYF. The CDR3 nucleotides are TGTGCCAGCAGTTACGCGACAGGGGCAGATACGCAGTATTTT.

Details on this clone: Other DNA sequences in the same sample also yield this CDR3. This rearrangement joins TRBV5-1 to TRBJ1-6, with a weak D call TRBD1 (5 bases). This CDR3 has 14 residues. Germline CDR1 is SGHRS and CDR2 is YFSETQ. Trimming removed 2 bases from V and 6 bases from J, with 9 bases in between. This CDR3 is CASSLGTANSPLHF. Here the CDR3 DNA reads TGCGCCAGCAGCTTAGGGACGGCTAATTCACCCCTCCACTTT.

The chain has TRBV5-4 and TRBJ2-1, with 13 bases aligning to TRBD2. The germline CDR1 and CDR2 sequences are SGHNT and YYREEE (reference sequence). The CDR3 covers 15 residues. The ends lost 4 bases at V and 8 bases at J; junction bases unmatched: 6. CDR3 amino acids: CASSQRTSGSYEQFF. Here the CDR3 DNA reads TGTGCCAGCAGCCAAAGGACTAGCGGGAGTTATGAGCAGTTCTTC.

The chain is built from TRBV2 and TRBJ2-3; 7 nucleotides line up with TRBD2. The V and J ends lost 5 bases and 6 bases, in that order; junction bases with no gene match: 11. The germline V gene has CDR1 SNHLY and CDR2 FYNNEI. The CDR3 loop spans 15 amino acids. CDR3: CASSPSVREMDTQYF. The CDR3 coding sequence is TGTGCCAGCAGTCCCAGCGTGCGGGAGATGGATACGCAGTATTTT.

The chain joins TRBV10-3 to TRBJ2-1; D not certain. The V end lost 0 bases, the J end lost 5 bases, and 11 bases lay between the germline ends. This CDR3 is built from 15 residues. The germline gives CDR1 ENHRY, CDR2 SYGVKD. The CDR3 DNA reads TGTGCCATCAGTGAGTCGCTTATACCGAACAATGAGCAGTTCTTC. Amino acid sequence: CAISESLIPNNEQFF.

As for this clone: The same CDR3 is also encoded by other DNA sequences in this sample. This chain joins TRBV5-6 and TRBJ2-5; 7 nucleotides align to TRBD1. This CDR3 region has 14 residues. Germline V gives CDR1 SGHDT, CDR2 YYEEEE. Unmatched junction bases numbered 4, after V lost 0 bases and J lost 5 bases. In DNA, the CDR3 is TGTGCCAGCAGCTTGGGCGCCAGGGGGGAGACCCAGTACTTC. Protein product: CASSLGARGETQYF.

A word on this clone: This specimen includes other DNA sequences encoding the same CDR3. The chain couples TRBV9 to TRBJ1-1; TRBD1 matches at 8 bases. The CDR3 spans 14 residues. Losses at the gene ends were 3 bases for V and 1 base for J; bases not matched to a gene: 2. Germline V gene lookup returns CDR1 SGDLS and CDR2 YYNGEE. The CDR3 region has the DNA TGTGCCAGCAGCGCAGGACAGGGGAACACTGAAGCTTTCTTT. This encodes CASSAGQGNTEAFF.

A word on this clone: One base away lies a much larger clone, so this may be a sequencing read error. This CDR3 is also generated by other DNA sequences in the sample. The chain couples TRBV6-6 to TRBJ2-5, with D uncertain. The V end lost 6 bases, the J end lost 1 base, and 3 bases lay between the germline ends. The CDR3 covers 11 residues. Germline lookup yields CDR1 MNHNY and CDR2 SVGAGI (reference sequence). In DNA form, the CDR3 reads TGTGCCAGCAGCCCCCAAGAGACCCAGTACTTC. It is translated as CASSPQETQYF.

As regards this clone: In the same sample, other DNA sequences code for this CDR3. The gene calls are TRBV7-9 and TRBJ2-5, with 8 bases matching TRBD2. V was pared by 6 bases and J by 5 bases, with 5 bases of the junction left unmatched. The CDR3 runs to 13 residues. Germline V gene data show CDR1 as SEHNR and CDR2 as FQNEAQ (reference sequence). CDR3 DNA: TGTGCCAGCAGTCCGGGGGGGCAGGAGACCCAGTACTTC. Its protein product is CASSPGGQETQYF. The full variable domain, in which reference TRBV7-9 and TRBJ2-5 provide the parts outside the CDR3, is DTGVSQNPRHKITKRGQNVTFRCDPISEHNRLYWYRQTLGQGPEFLTYFQNEAQLEKSRLLSDRFSAERPKGSFSTLEIQRTEQGDSAMYLCASSPGGQETQYFGPGTRLLVL.

A single count supports this clone. V usage is TRBV10-3 and J usage is TRBJ1-4; TRBD1 might be the D (5 bases). The CDR3 sequence is 14 residues long. Between the trimmed V and J ends, which lost 3 bases and 3 bases, there was a span of 8 bases. Germline loops: CDR1 ENHRY, CDR2 SYGVKD. CDR3 protein: CAISDQGANEKLFF. For the CDR3, the DNA is TGTGCCATCAGTGACCAGGGCGCTAATGAAAAACTGTTTTTT.